One and the same sample provided the 3 T cell receptor beta chains below, sequenced in a study of regulatory T cells in long-lasting Graves disease (dated by TCRdb to about 2021). Library creation used multiplex PCR. The instrument given in TCRdb is Illumina HiSeq 4000. iRepertoire HTBI primers and Arm-PCR amplification of CDR3 regions were used to construct TCR beta libraries. In TCRdb, the public reads were trimmed at Q25 with fastp and aligned with MiXCR, with productive beta chains retained. CDR3 protein duplicates are merged, each entry listing the most common genes and DNA. The sample table records hundreds of thousands of distinct CDR3 sequences; 20% to 25% of these occur just once. The leading ten clones occupy more than 6% of the sample. In the paper's terms, the time point label means: persistent/refractory GD, antithyroid drugs over 5 years with positive TRAb. For both TCR sequencing and RNA sequencing, RNA was extracted from PBMCs using TRIzol.

The sequencing used peripheral blood mononuclear cells (PBMCs), collected when the disease was refractory, from a patient treated with antithyroid drugs. All receptors derive from a female donor with Graves disease.

This chain uses TRBV7-9 with TRBJ2-5, with D unresolved. The CDR3 spans 13 residues. CDR1 SEHNR and CDR2 FQNEAQ come from the germline V gene (reference sequence). V dropped 3 bases and J dropped 7 bases, with 12 bases sitting between them. The CDR3 loop reads CASSFTTPGTQYF. The CDR3 bases are TGTGCCAGCAGCTTCACCACCCCCGGGACCCAGTACTTC.

This clonotype was recorded at least ten times. CDR3 DNA: TGTGCCAGCAGTGAAGAGGGACAGGGGGTAAGGGAGCAGTTCTTC. Encoded protein: CASSEEGQGVREQFF. This chain links TRBV2 with TRBJ2-1, with 11 bases fitting TRBD1. Trimming at V came to 1 base and at J to 10 bases, leaving 6 bases not matched to a gene. Germline V gene sequence: CDR1 SNHLY, CDR2 FYNNEI. The CDR3 has 15 residues.

This clonotype has just a few counts. The chain carries TRBV5-1 and TRBJ1-4, with D unresolved. CDR3 length: 14 amino acids. V dropped 2 bases and J dropped 4 bases, with 9 bases sitting between them. The germline V gene has CDR1 SGHRS and CDR2 YFSETQ. CDR3 protein: CASSFQANNEKLFF. CDR3 in DNA: TGCGCCAGCAGCTTCCAGGCTAATAATGAAAAACTGTTTTTT.